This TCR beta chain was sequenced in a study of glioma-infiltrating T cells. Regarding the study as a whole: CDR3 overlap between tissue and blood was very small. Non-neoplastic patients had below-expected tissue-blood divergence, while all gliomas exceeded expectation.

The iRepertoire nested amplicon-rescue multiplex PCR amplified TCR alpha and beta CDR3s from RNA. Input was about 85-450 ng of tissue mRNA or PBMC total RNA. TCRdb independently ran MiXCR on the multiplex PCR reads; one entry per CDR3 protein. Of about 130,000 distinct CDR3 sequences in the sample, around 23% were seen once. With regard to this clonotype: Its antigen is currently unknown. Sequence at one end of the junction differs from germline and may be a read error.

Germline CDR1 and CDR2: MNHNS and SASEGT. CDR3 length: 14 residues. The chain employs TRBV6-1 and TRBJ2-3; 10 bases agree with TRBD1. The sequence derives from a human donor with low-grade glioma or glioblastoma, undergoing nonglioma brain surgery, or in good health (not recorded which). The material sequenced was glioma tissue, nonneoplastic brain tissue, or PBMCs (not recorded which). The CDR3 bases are TGTACCAGCAGTGAAGGACAGGGGGCAGATACGCAGTATTTT. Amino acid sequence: CTSSEGQGADTQYF.